The clone carrying this T cell receptor beta chain came up many times. The antigen is undetermined. The germline V gene has CDR1 GTSNPN and CDR2 SVGIG (reference sequence). Trimming cost V 6 bases and J 7 bases, with 13 bases left between them. The CDR3 is made up of 11 amino acids. TCRdb reprocessed the RT-PCR reads with MiXCR, giving one entry per CDR3 protein. Of hundreds of thousands of distinct CDR3 sequences listed, approximately 15% are singletons. The record originates from a study of response to subunit inactivated influenza vaccine. Study-wide results and caveats: The authors suggested that few new T cells are recruited per seasonal influenza vaccination.

V and J are TRBV30 and TRBJ2-7; D perhaps matches TRBD1 (6 bases). Material: PBMCs from blood, obtained 14 to 15 days before vaccination. The sequence was collected from a man aged 50 to 60 who received an inactivated influenza vaccine. The CDR3 nucleotides are TGTGCCTGTTCCAGGGGCTGGGAGCAGTACTTC. Its translation: CACSRGWEQYF.